A selection of T cell receptor beta chains follows, all from one sample in a study of long-term antiretroviral therapy in people with HIV. Some clones are missing from TCRdb's copy, which holds only in-frame ones; the method was immunoSEQ multiplex PCR. The sample carries around 21,000 clones, more than 80% recorded once. The material sequenced was unsorted PBMCs, taken almost 6 years after starting antiretroviral therapy. These receptors came from a man aged 25 to 45 with HIV. Each CDR3 is given with its conserved first and last residue. A D gene is named only where the DNA matches it firmly. Part of the rows lack a size; the others show once, few, many or a class for expanded clones.

CDR3 DNA	CDR3 protein	V gene	J gene	clone size	D gene
TGTGCCAGCAGCGGGTATGATGAGCAGTTCTTC	CASSGYDEQFF	TRBV7-8	TRBJ2-1	NA	NA
TGTGCCAGCTCACCCCGGGACCAATACAATGAGCAGTTCTTC	CASSPRDQYNEQFF	TRBV18	TRBJ2-1	NA	NA
TGTGCCATCAGATCGGACGGACGACTAGCGGGGAGACGCACAGATACGCAGTATTTT	CAIRSDGRLAGRRTDTQYF	TRBV10-3	TRBJ2-3	NA	TRBD2
TGTGCCAGCAGCCCTACGGCGGGATGGGAGCAGTACTTC	CASSPTAGWEQYF	TRBV7-9	TRBJ2-7	NA	NA
TGCGCCAGCAGCTTGCGGGCCTCTAATGAAAAACTGTTTTTT	CASSLRASNEKLFF	TRBV5-1	TRBJ1-4	NA	NA
TGTGCCAGCAGCTTATGGAGGGACACTGAAGCTTTCTTT	CASSLWRDTEAFF	TRBV7-3	TRBJ1-1	NA	NA
TGTGCCAGCAGTCCCCTCGATAGAGATACGCAGTATTTT	CASSPLDRDTQYF	TRBV27	TRBJ2-3	NA	NA
TGTGCCAGCAGCTTATATATGCCGGACAGTACCTTCAACAATGAGCAGTTCTTC	CASSLYMPDSTFNNEQFF	TRBV7-6	TRBJ2-1	NA	NA
TGCGCCAGCACTTTGGGGGGCTCCTACGAGCAGTACTTC	CASTLGGSYEQYF	TRBV5-1	TRBJ2-7	NA	NA
TGTGCCAGCAGTTTGGCGAGGTTAGGTTCTAGCTATGGCTACACCTTC	CASSLARLGSSYGYTF	TRBV27	TRBJ1-2	NA	NA
TGCAGCGTTGATTGGCGGGATAGGGCAGATACGCAGTATTTT	CSVDWRDRADTQYF	TRBV29-1	TRBJ2-3	NA	NA
TGTGCCAGCAGCATCCCCGGGACAGGGGGGGTTGGGGAGCTGTTTTTT	CASSIPGTGGVGELFF	TRBV5-4	TRBJ2-2	NA	TRBD1
TGCGCCAGCAGCCAAGAGAGCGGGAGGGGAGATACGCAGTATTTT	CASSQESGRGDTQYF	TRBV4-1	TRBJ2-3	medium-sized	TRBD2
TGTGCCAGCAGCTTGGTGGGACTAGCAACAGATACGCAGTATTTT	CASSLVGLATDTQYF	TRBV5-6	TRBJ2-3	NA	TRBD2
TGCGCCAGCAGCCCGGGACCGTCCTCCTACGAGCAGTACTTC	CASSPGPSSYEQYF	TRBV5-4	TRBJ2-7	NA	NA
TGTGCCAGCAGGACGGAGGCGAACACTGAAGCTTTCTTT	CASRTEANTEAFF	TRBV7-2	TRBJ1-1	NA	NA
TGTGCCAGCTCACCGTTCCGGGACAGGGAAATCATCTCCTCTGGAAACACCATATATTTT	CASSPFRDREIISSGNTIYF	TRBV18	TRBJ1-3	NA	TRBD1
TGCGCCAGCAGCTTGGACCTGACTACCACAGATACGCAGTATTTT	CASSLDLTTTDTQYF	TRBV5-1	TRBJ2-3	NA	NA
TGTGCCAGCAGACCTACAGGGGTAGAAGCTTTCTTT	CASRPTGVEAFF	TRBV28	TRBJ1-1	NA	TRBD1
TGTGCCAGCAGCTTAATGGGCGGGAGCTCCTACGAGCAGTACTTC	CASSLMGGSSYEQYF	TRBV7-3	TRBJ2-7	NA	TRBD2
TGTGCCAGCAGCCAAGATCCGTTCGGGGGACCTGGAAACACCATATATTTT	CASSQDPFGGPGNTIYF	TRBV14	TRBJ1-3	NA	NA
TGTGCCAGCAGCTCATTCGAGGTCGGGTTCTTT	CASSSFEVGFF	TRBV11-1	TRBJ1-1	NA	NA
TGTGCCAGCAGTGACCGGGACGAGGGGGGATACGAGCAGTACTTC	CASSDRDEGGYEQYF	TRBV6-6	TRBJ2-7	NA	NA
TGTGCCAGCACCAAAACAGGGATTATCACTGAAGCTTTCTTT	CASTKTGIITEAFF	TRBV6-6	TRBJ1-1	NA	NA
TGTGCCAGCAGCCCCGAGTGGGGCGCAGATACGCAGTATTTT	CASSPEWGADTQYF	TRBV7-2	TRBJ2-3	NA	NA
TGTGCCAGCAGCCTAGCGGGGATCACTGAAGCTTTCTTT	CASSLAGITEAFF	TRBV6-5	TRBJ1-1	NA	NA
TGTGCCAGCATTGGTGTGGACTACGAGCAGTACTTC	CASIGVDYEQYF	TRBV2	TRBJ2-7	NA	NA
TGTGCCAGCAGCAAATTTTGGAATAACTATGGCTACACCTTC	CASSKFWNNYGYTF	TRBV21-1	TRBJ1-2	NA	NA
TGCGCCAGCACCTTAGAGGCGGGAGGGTCCTACAATGAGCAGTTCTTC	CASTLEAGGSYNEQFF	TRBV5-1	TRBJ2-1	NA	TRBD2
TGCGCCAGCAGCCCCGAGGACTTGAGCACAGATACGCAGTATTTT	CASSPEDLSTDTQYF	TRBV4-3	TRBJ2-3	NA	NA
TGTGCCAGCAGGATAAGGGGCAATCAGCCCCAGCATTTT	CASRIRGNQPQHF	TRBV28	TRBJ1-5	once	NA
TGTGCCAGCAGGGGGACAGGGGTTGGCTACACCTTC	CASRGTGVGYTF	TRBV7-9	TRBJ1-2	NA	TRBD1
TGTGCCAGCAGTAGGACCAGCAATCAGCCCCAGCATTTT	CASSRTSNQPQHF	TRBV6-5	TRBJ1-5	few	NA
TGTGCCAGTGCAACAGGGGGCGCTCAGAAATACTATGGCTACACCTTC	CASATGGAQKYYGYTF	TRBV19	TRBJ1-2	NA	TRBD1
TGTGCCAGCAGCCAAGGACCAATTCCCCCTCTCGCCGAGCAGTACTTC	CASSQGPIPPLAEQYF	TRBV7-6	TRBJ2-7	NA	NA